This TCR beta chain stems from a study of Graves' ophthalmopathy and Graves' hyperthyroidism. The authors amplified TCR beta CDR3 regions, and they did so from RNA transcripts for repertoire sequencing. Second-round multiplex PCR came after first-round RT-PCR with HTBI primers. TCRdb re-derived calls from the multiplex PCR reads in MiXCR, one entry per CDR3 protein. The sample records about 740,000 distinct CDR3 sequences, roughly 41% being singletons. This clonotype occurred once. Germline CDR1 is SGHTA and CDR2 is FQGNSA. The CDR3 consists of 16 residues. The V segment lost 1 base and the J segment 5 bases; nucleotides outside the gene matches: 9. Orbital computed tomography and thyroid ultrasound, along with TRAb, serum thyroxine and clinical symptoms, underpinned diagnosis.

Sequences were obtained from peripheral blood. The receptor was derived from an adult man with Graves' ophthalmopathy. The J gene is TRBJ2-5, the V gene TRBV7-2; 8 bases are shared with TRBD2. In nucleotides, the CDR3 is TGTGCCAGCAGCTTAGAACTAGCGGTAGCCGGGGAGACCCAGTACTTC. Its translation: CASSLELAVAGETQYF.